These 9 T cell receptor beta chains originate from one sample sequenced in a study of CD8 T cells in ankylosing spondylitis. Each CDR3 protein gets one entry after TCRdb re-called the 5' RACE reads with MiXCR. The data show about 170,000 distinct CDR3 sequences, about 18% seen once. The sequenced material came from blood, either unsorted or a sorted T cell fraction (not recorded which). The receptors here all came from a male donor with ankylosing spondylitis or in good health (not recorded which).

This clonotype was observed at least ten times. The V gene is TRBV10-3, the J gene TRBJ2-2; a possible D gene is TRBD1 (6 bases). CDR3 length equals 15 residues. V lost 7 bases to trimming and J lost 1 base, with 13 bases between them. The germline V gene encodes CDR1 ENHRY and CDR2 SYGVKD. CDR3 sequence (DNA): TGTGCCATCACCCCCGGGACACTGAACACCGGGGAGCTGTTTTTT. It specifies CAITPGTLNTGELFF.

This clonotype was observed many times. The chain combines TRBV5-1 with TRBJ2-3, with D perhaps matching TRBD1 (6 bases). V dropped 2 bases and J dropped 5 bases, with 12 bases sitting between them. This CDR3 region has 14 residues. Germline lookup yields CDR1 SGHRS and CDR2 YFSETQ. As DNA, the CDR3 is TGCGCCAGCAGCTTTCAGGGGTACGAAGATACGCAGTATTTT. Its protein is CASSFQGYEDTQYF.

At least ten counts were recorded for this clonotype. The chain couples TRBV28 to TRBJ2-3, with 7 bases identical to TRBD2. Germline trimming cut 4 bases from V and 2 bases from J; bases unmatched to any gene: 6. Germline CDR1 is MDHEN and CDR2 is SYDVKM. The CDR3 extends over 15 amino acids. In DNA, the CDR3 is TGTGCCAGCAGTTGGGGCGGGAGTTCCACAGATACGCAGTATTTT. Encoded protein: CASSWGGSSTDTQYF.

This rearrangement joins TRBV2 to TRBJ2-5; 10 bases align to TRBD2. Germline V gene data show CDR1 as SNHLY and CDR2 as FYNNEI. V shed 7 bases and J 3 bases; nucleotides not matched to a gene: 11. This CDR3 is 16 amino acids long. The CDR3 nucleotides read TGTGCCAGCACCCAAGGGGGACTAGCGATCGAAGAGACCCAGTACTTC. Its protein product is CASTQGGLAIEETQYF.

This clonotype was seen repeatedly, ten times or more. This chain joins TRBV12-3 or TRBV12-4 and TRBJ1-4; D is uncertain. V lost 2 bases, J lost 8 bases, and 12 bases lay in between. This CDR3 contains 14 residues. As DNA, the CDR3 is TGTGCCAGCAGTTTACTTTCCGGTGAAGAAAAACTGTTTTTT. Encoded protein: CASSLLSGEEKLFF.

This clonotype was seen repeatedly, ten times or more. The chain links TRBV5-5 to TRBJ2-1; a weak D match, TRBD1 (6 bases). Between the trimmed V and J ends, which lost 3 bases and 4 bases, there was a span of 14 bases. The CDR3 has 15 amino acids. The germline V gene has CDR1 SGHKS and CDR2 YYEKEE (reference sequence). The CDR3: CASSSGQLRYNEQFF. The CDR3, as DNA: TGTGCCAGCAGCTCCGGACAGCTTAGATACAATGAGCAGTTCTTC.

In its sample, this clonotype was seen a few times. V usage is TRBV30 and J usage is TRBJ2-3; D gene uncertain. Germline assignment: CDR1 GTSNPN and CDR2 SVGIG (reference sequence). Trimming shortened V by 5 bases and J by 6 bases, and 9 bases separated the two germline ends. The CDR3 consists of 11 residues. This chain's CDR3 is CAWAERDTQYF. For the CDR3, the DNA is TGTGCCTGGGCCGAGAGGGATACGCAGTATTTT. Using reference TRBV30 and TRBJ2-3 for the parts outside the CDR3, the full variable domain is SQTIHQWPATLVQPVGSPLSLECTVEGTSNPNLYWYRQAAGRGLQLLFYSVGIGQISSEVPQNLSASRPQDRQFILSSKKLLLSDSGFYLCAWAERDTQYFGPGTRLTVL.

This clonotype has a count of ten or more. V is TRBV20-1 and J is TRBJ1-2; TRBD1 might be the D (5 bases). The germline gives CDR1 DFQATT, CDR2 SNEGSKA (reference sequence). Trimming took 3 bases from V and 4 from J, leaving 9 bases between them. This CDR3 is built from 12 residues. The CDR3, as DNA: TGCAGTGCTAGCCGTCAGGGCTATGGCTACACCTTC. It specifies CSASRQGYGYTF.

At least ten counts were recorded for this clonotype. The V gene is TRBV19, the J gene TRBJ2-3; 10 positions match TRBD2. Germline assignment: CDR1 LNHDA and CDR2 SQIVND (reference sequence). V gave up 5 bases and J gave up 4 bases; unmatched junction bases: 9. CDR3 length: 16 amino acids. The CDR3 reads CASSGQTSGSADTQYF. Written as DNA, the CDR3 is TGTGCCAGTAGTGGCCAGACTAGCGGGTCGGCAGATACGCAGTATTTT.